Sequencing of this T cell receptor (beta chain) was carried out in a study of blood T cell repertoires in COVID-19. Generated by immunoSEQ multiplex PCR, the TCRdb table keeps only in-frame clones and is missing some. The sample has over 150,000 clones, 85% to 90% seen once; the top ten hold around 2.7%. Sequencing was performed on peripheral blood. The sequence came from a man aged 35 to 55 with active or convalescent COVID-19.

DNA for the CDR3: TGTGCCAGCAGCCCGCGGCCAGAGGGTTTGAACACTGAAGCTTTCTTT. Protein product: CASSPRPEGLNTEAFF. The chain couples TRBV5-4 to TRBJ1-1; no reliable D call. The CDR3 runs 16 residues. CDR1 and CDR2 (germline): SGHNT, YYREEE (reference sequence). V gave up 4 bases and J gave up 0 bases, with 16 bases separating them.